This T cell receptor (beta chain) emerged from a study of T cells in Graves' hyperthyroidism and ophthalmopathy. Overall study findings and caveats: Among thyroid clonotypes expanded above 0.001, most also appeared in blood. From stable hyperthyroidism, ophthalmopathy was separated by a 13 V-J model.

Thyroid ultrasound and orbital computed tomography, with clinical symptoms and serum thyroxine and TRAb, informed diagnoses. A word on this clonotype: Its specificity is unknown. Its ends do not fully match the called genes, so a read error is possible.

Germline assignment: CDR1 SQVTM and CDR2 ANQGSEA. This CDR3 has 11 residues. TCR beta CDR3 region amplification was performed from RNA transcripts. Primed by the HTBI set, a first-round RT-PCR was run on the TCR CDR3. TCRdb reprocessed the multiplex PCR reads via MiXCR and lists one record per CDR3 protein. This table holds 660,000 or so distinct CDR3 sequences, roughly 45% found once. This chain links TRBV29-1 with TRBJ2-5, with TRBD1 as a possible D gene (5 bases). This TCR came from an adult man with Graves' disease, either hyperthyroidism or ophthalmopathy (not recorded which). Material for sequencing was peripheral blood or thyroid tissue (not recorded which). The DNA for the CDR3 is TGCAGCGTTGCTCCGGCCAGGGAACAGAACTTC. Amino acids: CSVAPAREQNF.